The next 10 T cell receptor beta chains were all read from a single sample in a study of B cell selection in AIRE deficiency. Sequencing was performed with immunoSEQ multiplex PCR; in TCRdb, only in-frame clones are kept and a portion is missing. This sample has about 24,000 clones; 90% to 97% occur once, and the top ten carry around 0.17%. CD4+CD127+ cells were sorted as the conventional CD4 T cells. The specimen was CD4+CD127+ conventional T cells sorted from PBMCs. These TCRs come from a human donor in good health.

The J gene is TRBJ1-4, the V gene TRBV9; D not certain. Trimming removed 0 bases from V and 7 bases from J, with 10 bases in between. Germline-derived CDR1 and CDR2 are SGDLS and YYNGEE. The CDR3 runs 14 residues. CDR3 amino acids: CASSVAPGSEKLFF. CDR3 coding DNA: TGTGCCAGCAGCGTAGCCCCGGGGAGTGAAAAACTGTTTTTT.

The rearrangement joins TRBV19 to TRBJ2-5, with D perhaps matching TRBD1 (5 bases). The CDR3 is 12 amino acids. The germline V gene has CDR1 LNHDA and CDR2 SQIVND (reference sequence). With 4 bases removed from V and 5 bases from J, the gap between germline ends came to 8 bases. CDR3 nucleotide sequence: TGTGCCAGTAGTACAAGGGGCGAGACCCAGTACTTC. This sequence encodes CASSTRGETQYF.

The genes are TRBV19 and TRBJ2-7, with 9 bases that match TRBD2. With 3 bases clipped from V and 2 bases from J, the junction kept 11 bases outside the gene matches. The CDR3 sequence is 17 residues long. CDR1 and CDR2 (germline): LNHDA, SQIVND (reference sequence). CDR3 nucleotides: TGTGCCAGTAGTATTAGTTGGTTTGGGACTAGCCCCTACGAGCAGTACTTC. Amino acids: CASSISWFGTSPYEQYF. The full variable domain, its missing parts supplied by reference TRBV19 and TRBJ2-7, is DGGITQSPKYLFRKEGQNVTLSCEQNLNHDAMYWYRQDPGQGLRLIYYSQIVNDFQKGDIAEGYSVSREKKESFPLTVTSAQKNPTAFYLCASSISWFGTSPYEQYFGPGTRLTVT.

The chain employs TRBV18 and TRBJ2-4; the match to TRBD2 covers 15 bases. This CDR3 region has 20 residues. The germline gives CDR1 KGHSH, CDR2 LQKENI. J lost 0 bases, V lost 3 bases, and 9 bases had no gene match. CDR3 DNA sequence: TGTGCCAGCTCACCCGGGACTAGCGGGGGGCAGTGGATAGCCAAAAACATTCAGTACTTC. It specifies CASSPGTSGGQWIAKNIQYF. Looking up the rest from reference TRBV18 and TRBJ2-4 gives the full variable domain: NAGVMQNPRHLVRRRGQEARLRCSPMKGHSHVYWYRQLPEEGLKFMVYLQKENIIDESGMPKERFSAEFPKEGPSILRIQQVVRGDSAAYFCASSPGTSGGQWIAKNIQYFGAGTRLSVL.

The gene calls are TRBV7-7 and TRBJ2-5; TRBD2 aligns across 12 bases. This CDR3 has 15 residues. Germline-derived CDR1 and CDR2 are SSHAT and FNYEAQ (reference sequence). The V and J ends lost 4 bases and 5 bases, in that order; junction bases with no gene match: 5. CDR3 sequence reads: CASSSTGLAGETQYF. The CDR3, as DNA: TGTGCCAGCAGCTCAACCGGACTAGCGGGGGAGACCCAGTACTTC.

V is TRBV7-2 and J is TRBJ1-1; 10 nucleotides agree with TRBD1. V lost 4 bases and J lost 9; bases outside the gene matches: 11. The CDR3 runs to 15 residues. The germline CDR1 and CDR2 sequences are SGHTA and FQGNSA. The CDR3 coding sequence is TGTGCCAGCAGCTCGGGACAGGGGAGTGTTCCGAAAGCTTTCTTT. Amino acid sequence: CASSSGQGSVPKAFF.

The CDR3: CASSPGTSAYEQYF. DNA for the CDR3: TGTGCCAGCAGCCCCGGGACGAGTGCCTACGAGCAGTACTTC. The chain is built from TRBV6-6 and TRBJ2-7; D may match TRBD1 or TRBD2 (5 bases each). The ends were cut back, 6 bases at V and 2 bases at J, with 14 bases in the middle. Looked up from germline, CDR1 is MNHNY and CDR2 is SVGAGI (reference sequence). This CDR3 has 14 residues.

This rearrangement joins TRBV7-2 to TRBJ1-1; tentatively, D is TRBD1 (5 bases). Per germline, CDR1 SGHTA and CDR2 FQGNSA. Trimming removed 5 bases at V and 4 bases at J, with 20 bases between. The CDR3 runs 16 residues. For the CDR3, the DNA is TGTGCCAGCAGCCTCGGATGGGGCCTTGTGGGCACTGAAGCTTTCTTT. It codes for CASSLGWGLVGTEAFF.

This sequence joins TRBV14 and TRBJ1-3, with a weak D call TRBD1 (5 bases). V lost 8 bases and J lost 2, with 13 bases in between. This CDR3 has 14 amino acids. Per germline, CDR1 SGHDN and CDR2 FVKESK. The CDR3 sequence is CASGSGGTGNTIYF. The CDR3 DNA reads TGTGCCAGCGGCTCGGGGGGTACTGGAAACACCATATATTTT.

The J gene is TRBJ1-4, the V gene TRBV5-4; D call uncertain. V was pared by 4 bases and J by 2 bases, with 9 bases between. The germline CDR1 and CDR2 sequences are SGHNT and YYREEE (reference sequence). The CDR3 has 14 amino acids. The CDR3: CASSVGSTNEKLFF. The CDR3 bases are TGTGCCAGCAGCGTCGGGTCTACTAATGAAAAACTGTTTTTT. The variable domain in full, completed from reference TRBV5-4 and TRBJ1-4, reads ETGVTQSPTHLIKTRGQQVTLRCSSQSGHNTVSWYQQALGQGPQFIFQYYREEENGRGNFPPRFSGLQFPNYSSELNVNALELDDSALYLCASSVGSTNEKLFFGSGTQLSVL.